This record concerns one T cell receptor beta chain sequence. Its recognized antigen is unknown. No quality values exist for individual bases; no much larger clone is one base distant. The entry originates in a study of cytomegalovirus exposure and HLA in healthy donors (dated by TCRdb to the late 2010s). Regarding the research as a whole: An earlier analysis of approximately 550 of the donors reported about 250 Gb of sequence data and 117 million unique TCR beta sequences from 150 million to 200 million T cells. Genome-wide SNP genotypes for about 60% of the roughly 670 donors were used in a later genetic analysis, which treated that subset as a discovery cohort. An early release that covered roughly 600 HLA-typed donors contained around 300 gigabases of sequencing data and around 80 million unique TCR sequences. The number of typed donors differed by locus: about 629-630 for A, B, C, DRB1 and DQB1; 522 for DQA1; some 610 for DPA1; and 400 to 480 for DPB1. In addition to the first cohort of approximately 670 subjects, a separate validation cohort of approximately 130 different subjects was used. The study profiled the T cell repertoires of hundreds of subjects by immunosequencing and related them to cytomegalovirus serostatus. Roughly five DR-DQ haplotypes were handled as single units for association and clustering, since linkage in the cohort was strong. Of the roughly 400 genotyped donors, 81% were placed in the genetic ancestry cluster associated with self-reported Caucasian donors. The study aimed to test whether cataloging public T cell receptors could reveal signatures of past pathogen exposure. Across some 400 genotyped donors of the cohort, an average of approximately 200,000 unique TCR beta nucleotide sequences per donor were sequenced, and around 19% of those sequences were non-productive. To decide whether each TCR beta V gene segment behaved as functional or pseudogenic, an earlier analysis of some 580 of the donors relied on high-throughput TCR beta sequencing. Donor age, sex, ethnicity and CMV serostatus were compiled alongside the repertoire data. All discovery cohort repertoires had been generated on a single sequencing platform. To predict cytomegalovirus infection status, the study brought together high-throughput TCR immunosequencing, statistical association of individual TCRs with disease status, and machine learning. Rather than drawing on any new phenotypic data, the later analysis identified candidate immune exposures from TCR beta sequences and the way those sequences occurred across donors. Class I and class II HLA loci were covered by the typing at four-digit resolution. A later analysis re-examined previously published TCR beta repertoires from 610 or so donors and added high-resolution HLA genotyping to investigate patterns of TCR occurrence. Results the study describes overall, beyond this receptor: The classifier was reported to diagnose cytomegalovirus status with high specificity and sensitivity in both the original and validation cohorts. A later analysis found that most CMV-associated TCR beta chains appeared HLA-restricted, with HLA associations seemingly driven largely by CMV exposure. Several of the top co-occurrence clusters appeared to be linked to parvovirus B19, influenza, CMV and Epstein-Barr virus, according to a later analysis. A few of the identified cytomegalovirus-associated TCR beta chains were confirmed in vitro to be specific for cytomegalovirus antigens. Because HLA typing was unavailable for some donors at each locus, only the typed subset was used in association tests. The authors suggested that the approach could potentially be extended to other disease states and immunological phenotypes. According to a later genetic analysis, donors in an Asian-associated ancestry cluster had fewer N-insertions in productive TCRs than the approximately 690-donor mean. The earlier analysis of 587 of the donors excluded approximately 15 rarely observed V segments, including chromosome 9 orphons, because counts were too low. Strong co-occurrence of HLA alleles, especially DR and DQ, made assigning TCR associations to individual alleles difficult. The study listed approximately 150 TCR beta chains as associated with cytomegalovirus. In a later genetic analysis, a missense DCLRE1C variant was associated with V-gene and J-gene trimming of TCR beta chains, and the association was replicated in an independent cohort. A cluster of highly shared sequence variants was judged likely to represent a technical artifact of the sequencing pipeline. In an earlier analysis of some 540 of the donors, most TCR beta V segments appeared in productive rearrangements about 87% or about 30% of the time, broadly matching IMGT annotations. The cohort was sequenced for TCR beta chains only, and without alpha or paired-chain data the features that could be detected were limited. Compared with equally common non-associated chains, HLA-associated TCR beta chains in a later analysis were more clonally expanded and had lower generation probabilities. The 87-base-pair reads could not distinguish some IMGT-functional V segments, including TRBV6-2 and TRBV6-3, so those segments were excluded. Linkage disequilibrium might explain the correlated functional status among segregating V segments, but an unknown experimental factor could not be excluded. Across donors, most TCR sequences were observed very rarely, whereas some public TCRs were present in many individuals. Immune exposure information for the cohort was limited to CMV serostatus. A later analysis found that TCR association rates varied across HLA loci, with DRB1 alleles showing the most associated TCRs and HLA-C alleles the fewest. Roughly uniform sequencing depth across donors was assumed in presence/absence analyses, although this assumption may not hold. A further reported finding was that TCR beta sequences accurately predicted the HLA-A and HLA-B alleles for most subjects in the first cohort. In a later analysis, 16,951 TCR beta sequences were associated with specific HLA alleles at a false discovery rate of 0.05.

Libraries were constructed by the immunoSEQ multiplex PCR assay. For the multiplex PCR, a mixture combining 60 forward primers for TCR Vbeta segments and 13 reverse primers for TCR Jbeta segments was used. Amplification of the CDR3 region of rearranged TCR beta genes was performed with a multiplex PCR assay on genomic DNA. The amplified TCR beta libraries were sequenced on the Illumina HiSeq System as 87-base-pair reads. The original methods were these. A later analysis counted some 74 million unique TCR beta chains across the 666 repertoires, and some 11 million of these chains were shared by at least two donors. Raw reads were error-corrected and collapsed into unique sequences with a nearest-neighbor algorithm that merged closely related sequences to remove PCR and sequencing errors. V, D and J gene segments were assigned by aligning CDR3 sequences to IMGT reference sequences. Each retained sequence needed at least a six-nucleotide match to both a V gene segment and a J gene segment. Rearrangements were called productive when the CDR3 lacked stop codons and stayed in frame with V and J; all others were non-productive. Following IMGT convention, CDR3 was defined as the stretch from the second conserved V-encoded cysteine up to the conserved J-encoded phenylalanine. The earlier analysis of a few hundred of the donors excluded sequences that lacked an unambiguous match to a single V gene segment. An earlier analysis of just under 600 of the donors called V segments functional above 56.7% productive rearrangements and segregating when the between-donor standard deviation exceeded 5%. To diagnose cytomegalovirus status from the catalog of TCR beta chain sequences, a statistical classification framework was built. In a later analysis, V and J genes were assigned by comparing TCR nucleotide sequences against IMGT/GENE-DB human TR gene sequences. Using the TCRdist pipeline, a later analysis assigned CDR3 sequences along with most-parsimonious VDJ recombination scenarios. In a later analysis, each TCR beta chain was defined by its CDR3 amino acid sequence together with its V-gene family, and reads without a unique V-gene family were excluded. A later analysis removed 500 to 600 highly shared, low-generation-probability nucleotide sequences to deal with suspected cross-contamination and a sequencing artifact. A later analysis calculated a clonal expansion index for each public chain from normalized within-repertoire ranks of inferred template counts. In a later analysis, generation probabilities were computed using a VDJ recombination model fitted to out-of-frame rearrangements, and the results were checked against IGoR. Hypergeometric tests were used in a later analysis to score TCR-TCR, TCR-HLA and TCR-CMV co-occurrence, with a repertoire-size bias correction applied to the TCR pairs. In a later analysis, false discovery rates were estimated by permuting HLA or CMV assignments 20 times. In a later analysis, co-occurring TCRs were grouped using DBSCAN, and TCRdist sequence similarity was added for clustering within HLA-allele-positive subsets. Co-occurrence clustering excluded repertoires with fewer than 30,000 or more than 120,000 public chains, plus five with anomalous nucleotide sharing. The table comes from immuneACCESS by way of TCRdb, which keeps in-frame sequences with V and J called. Part of the clones is missing from these tables; in studies checked, under half for an unresolved V gene and the rest for unknown reasons. That table supplies the V and J calls and clone size; D and trimming were determined from the DNA. The sample includes a few hundred thousand clones, with roughly 84% observed a single time. The top ten clonotypes cover around 1.4% of the sample.

The cohort was made up of 666 healthy bone marrow donors. Cohort members were all nominally healthy when sampled, although unrecorded immune exposures were likely present. The donor tested CMV seronegative and was one of the 352 seronegative cohort members. A peripheral blood sample was provided by each donor, and peripheral blood mononuclear cells were used for TCR beta sequencing. The Qiagen DNeasy Blood Extraction Kit was used to extract genomic DNA from the blood cell samples. CDR1 and CDR2, per the germline V gene (reference sequence), are SGHNT and YYREEE. At the junction V is shortened by 0 bases and J by 4 bases, with 7 bases in between. Spanning cysteine to phenylalanine, the CDR3 consists of 13 amino acids. The DNA shown is the 39-base CDR3, in frame from base 1.

The sequence was collected from a girl aged 5 to 17 in good health and CMV-seronegative. Sequenced material: PBMCs. The chain is assembled from TRBV5-4 and TRBJ1-2, with the D gene call left open. The sequenced DNA: TGTGCCAGCAGCTTGGAACTCCTCTATGGCTACACCTTC. Its protein product is CASSLELLYGYTF.